The 21 T cell receptor beta chains listed next were all sequenced from one sample in a study of cytomegalovirus exposure and HLA in healthy donors. With 60 Vbeta and 13 Jbeta primers, the PCR was carried out. TCRdb's table, derived via immunoSEQ multiplex PCR, lists solely in-frame clones and lacks some. Of under 300,000 clones listed, just over 70% are singletons. Sequencing input: PBMCs. The source of these receptors is a female donor in good health and CMV-seronegative.

This clone was found a few times. Other DNA sequences within the sample encode an identical CDR3. The V call is TRBV7-9, the J call TRBJ1-1; tentative D call: TRBD1 (5 bases). V was shortened by 8 bases and J by 2 bases, with 12 bases between the two germline ends. The CDR3 contains 13 residues. CDR1 and CDR2 from the germline V gene are SEHNR and FQNEAQ (reference sequence). This CDR3 is CASGRDGNTEAFF. The CDR3 region has the DNA TGTGCCAGCGGGCGGGACGGCAACACTGAAGCTTTCTTT.

The rearrangement joins TRBV5-4 to TRBJ2-5; 8 nucleotides align to TRBD1. The J call could be wrong; TRBJ2-7 is a better fit for the DNA end. The CDR3 is made up of 16 amino acids. The germline gives CDR1 SGHNT, CDR2 YYREEE (reference sequence). CDR3 DNA: TGTGCCAGCAGCTTGGTGTTTGGACAGGGAACCGACGAGCAGTACTTC. Protein sequence: CASSLVFGQGTDEQYF.

The table lists this clone with a few counts. The chain recombines TRBV19 with TRBJ1-5, with TRBD1 matching 7 bases. CDR1 is LNHDA and CDR2 is SQIVND in the germline V gene (reference sequence). V lost 9 bases, J lost 3 bases, and 14 bases stayed unmatched. CDR3 length: 16 residues. In DNA form, the CDR3 reads TGTGCCAGCCGGGGGCTGACAGGGTTGAACAATCAGCCCCAGCATTTT. As protein: CASRGLTGLNNQPQHF.

The gene calls are TRBV5-1 and TRBJ1-4; D is ambiguous. Germline lookup yields CDR1 SGHRS and CDR2 YFSETQ. V was cut by 4 bases and J by 1 base, with 11 bases left in between. The CDR3 covers 15 residues. The CDR3 loop is CASSMGRGTNEKLFF. The CDR3 DNA reads as TGCGCCAGCAGCATGGGTAGAGGAACTAATGAAAAACTGTTTTTT.

The genes are TRBV2 and TRBJ2-7; D ambiguous. There are 12 residues in the CDR3. Trimming pared 7 bases from V and 3 bases from J, leaving 10 bases between. Germline values: CDR1 SNHLY, CDR2 FYNNEI. CDR3 sequence (DNA): TGTGCCAGCACTGGCAGACACTACGAGCAGTACTTC. Translated: CASTGRHYEQYF.

As DNA, the CDR3 is TGTGCCAGCAACCTAGCGGGGAGCACAGATACGCAGTATTTT. This sequence encodes CASNLAGSTDTQYF. V usage is TRBV28 and J usage is TRBJ2-3; 9 positions match TRBD2. The CDR3 contains 14 residues. After removal of 7 bases from V and 0 bases from J, the junction contained 2 bases not matched to a gene. The germline V gene has CDR1 MDHEN and CDR2 SYDVKM.

Here the CDR3 reads CASTRQGAAGELFF. CDR3 coding DNA: TGTGCCAGTACAAGACAGGGGGCAGCCGGGGAGCTGTTTTTT. The rearrangement joins TRBV19 to TRBJ2-2; 10 bases agree with TRBD1. From germline, CDR1 is LNHDA and CDR2 SQIVND (reference sequence). The CDR3 consists of 14 residues. Trimming removed 7 bases from V and 6 bases from J; junction bases left unmatched: 5.

This clone was detected a few times. The chain joins TRBV2 to TRBJ2-7, with D possibly TRBD1 on 5 matching bases. V gave up 3 bases and J gave up 5 bases, with 17 bases separating them. The CDR3 loop spans 15 amino acids. CDR1 is SNHLY and CDR2 is FYNNEI in the germline V gene. In nucleotides, the CDR3 is TGTGCCAGCAGTGAGCAGGGCCCGCCGTTCGACGAGCAGTACTTC. This sequence encodes CASSEQGPPFDEQYF.

V gene TRBV9 combines with J gene TRBJ1-1; 7 bases are shared with TRBD1. V gave up 4 bases and J gave up 5 bases; unmatched junction bases: 5. This CDR3 is 13 amino acids long. Germline values: CDR1 SGDLS, CDR2 YYNGEE. CDR3 amino acids: CASSTQGETEAFF. The CDR3 coding sequence is TGTGCCAGCAGCACCCAGGGGGAGACTGAAGCTTTCTTT.

This clone appeared a few times. The V and J genes are TRBV11-1 and TRBJ2-3; D gene ambiguous. In germline, CDR1 is SGHAT, CDR2 FQDESV (reference sequence). The CDR3 consists of 14 residues. V was trimmed by 1 base and J by 6 bases, leaving 11 bases between them. The CDR3 DNA sequence: TGTGCCAGCAGCTTAGAAGGCTGGGCGGATACGCAGTATTTT. It is translated as CASSLEGWADTQYF.

The chain recombines TRBV19 with TRBJ1-1, with D unresolved. CDR3 length equals 15 residues. The germline V gene has CDR1 LNHDA and CDR2 SQIVND (reference sequence). Trimming removed 0 bases at V and 8 bases at J, with 16 bases between. In DNA form, the CDR3 reads TGTGCCAGTAGTATAGATCGTAGCTCATACGCCGAAGCTTTCTTT. It yields the protein CASSIDRSSYAEAFF.

In this sample, this clone turned up a few times. The V call is TRBV19, the J call TRBJ1-6; possible D gene TRBD1, 6 bases. This CDR3 comprises 17 residues. The germline CDR1 and CDR2 sequences are LNHDA and SQIVND (reference sequence). Trimming removed 6 bases at V and 0 bases at J, with 15 bases between. This chain's CDR3 is CASSHIQGSSYNSPLHF. Here the CDR3 DNA reads TGTGCCAGTAGCCACATCCAGGGGAGCTCCTATAATTCACCCCTCCACTTT.

This clone has only a few counts. This chain connects TRBV27 to TRBJ2-1; D gene ambiguous. The length of the CDR3 is 14 residues. V gave up 8 bases and J gave up 7 bases, with 18 bases separating them. From germline, CDR1 is MNHEY and CDR2 SMNVEV (reference sequence). In DNA form, the CDR3 reads TGTGCCAGCTCCCGGGTAGATACGCTAAATGAGCAGTTCTTC. Its translation is CASSRVDTLNEQFF.

This chain uses TRBV2 with TRBJ1-5; tentative D call: TRBD1 (6 bases). Germline values: CDR1 SNHLY, CDR2 FYNNEI. This CDR3 has 13 residues. Trimming removed 5 bases at V and 7 bases at J, with 12 bases between. The CDR3, as DNA: TGTGCCAGCAGTACGAACAGGGAACAGCCCCAGCATTTT. Its protein product is CASSTNREQPQHF.

The V gene is TRBV20-1, the J gene TRBJ2-5; TRBD2 is a possible D gene (5 bases). The germline V gene encodes CDR1 DFQATT and CDR2 SNEGSKA (reference sequence). The CDR3 is 11 amino acids. In DNA form, the CDR3 reads TGCAGCGGTCGGGGAGAGAAGACCCAGTACTTC. Translation: CSGRGEKTQYF.

The chain links TRBV19 to TRBJ1-1; tentative D call: TRBD1 (6 bases). Germline V CDR1 and CDR2: LNHDA, SQIVND (reference sequence). V dropped 6 bases and J dropped 10 bases, with 18 bases sitting between them. The CDR3 runs to 13 residues. The CDR3 spells CASSLDRANRAFF. The CDR3 DNA is TGTGCCAGTAGCCTGGACAGAGCAAATAGAGCTTTCTTT. Looking up the rest from reference TRBV19 and TRBJ1-1 gives the full variable domain: DGGITQSPKYLFRKEGQNVTLSCEQNLNHDAMYWYRQDPGQGLRLIYYSQIVNDFQKGDIAEGYSVSREKKESFPLTVTSAQKNPTAFYLCASSLDRANRAFFGQGTRLTVV.

This clone was picked up a small number of times. This CDR3 is also generated by other DNA sequences in the sample. V usage is TRBV9 and J usage is TRBJ2-3; TRBD2 might be the D (6 bases). The V and J ends lost 3 bases and 3 bases respectively, with 8 bases between them. CDR1 is SGDLS, CDR2 YYNGEE, per germline. The CDR3 is made up of 13 amino acids. The CDR3 sequence: CASSEGGTDTQYF. The CDR3, as DNA: TGTGCCAGCAGCGAGGGAGGAACAGATACGCAGTATTTT.

The V gene is TRBV27, the J gene TRBJ2-7; 11 bases fit TRBD2. Germline V gives CDR1 MNHEY, CDR2 SMNVEV (reference sequence). The V gene end was trimmed by 6 bases and the J gene end by 6 bases; junction bases not matched to a gene: 10. The CDR3 is 15 residues long. In DNA form, the CDR3 reads TGTGCCAGCAGCCCCCTGACTAGCGGGAATCGCGAGCAGTACTTC. Protein: CASSPLTSGNREQYF.

This chain links TRBV9 with TRBJ2-3, with D possibly being TRBD2 (5 bases). Trimming removed 3 bases at V and 1 base at J, with 12 bases between. The CDR3 sequence is 15 residues long. Germline V CDR1 and CDR2: SGDLS, YYNGEE. CDR3: CASSARTDRTDTQYF. DNA of the CDR3: TGTGCCAGCAGCGCCAGGACTGACCGCACAGATACGCAGTATTTT. Drawing the rest from reference TRBV9 and TRBJ2-3, the complete variable domain is DSGVTQTPKHLITATGQRVTLRCSPRSGDLSVYWYQQSLDQGLQFLIQYYNGEERAKGNILERFSAQQFPDLHSELNLSSLELGDSALYFCASSARTDRTDTQYFGPGTRLTVL.

The genes are TRBV11-3 and TRBJ2-7; no clear D gene. Germline V CDR1 and CDR2: SGHNT, YENEEA. The CDR3 length is 15 residues. The V and J ends lost 2 bases and 4 bases respectively, with 15 bases between them. CDR3 residues: CASSLFSDASYEQYF. CDR3 bases: TGTGCCAGCAGCTTATTCAGTGATGCCTCTTACGAGCAGTACTTC. The full variable domain, with the rest looked up from reference TRBV11-3 and TRBJ2-7, is EAGVVQSPRYKIIEKKQPVAFWCNPISGHNTLYWYLQNLGQGPELLIRYENEEAVDDSQLPKDRFSAERLKGVDSTLKIQPAELGDSAVYLCASSLFSDASYEQYFGPGTRLTVT.

V usage is TRBV6-6 and J usage is TRBJ1-2, with a tentative D call TRBD1 (5 bases). The CDR3 contains 12 residues. Germline V CDR1 and CDR2: MNHNY, SVGAGI (reference sequence). Trimming pared 6 bases from V and 4 bases from J, leaving 9 bases between. In nucleotides, the CDR3 is TGTGCCAGCAGGACAGAAGCCTATGGCTACACCTTC. The encoded protein is CASRTEAYGYTF.